This T cell receptor beta chain was captured in a study of blood T cells in healthy people across ages. About this clonotype: The antigen is unknown.

A sample-barcoded 5' primer and a J-beta primer mix were used in a second PCR of about 7 to 12 cycles. One entry per CDR3 protein results from TCRdb running MiXCR on the 5' RACE reads. The data hold 550,000 to 600,000 distinct CDR3 sequences, with 40% to 55% observed a single time. The CDR3 extends over 17 amino acids. Germline V gene data show CDR1 as SGHTA and CDR2 as FQGNSA. V lost 7 bases to trimming and J lost 11 bases; unmatched junction nucleotides: 20. Whole-study results and caveats: Diversity was higher, and naive CD4+ cells more numerous, in long-lived donors than in aged donors. Using unsorted PBMCs precluded a conclusive naive versus antigen-experienced comparison.

This sequence was found in a man older than 75 in good health. The material sequenced was blood. This chain joins TRBV7-2 and TRBJ2-5, with TRBD2 matching over 12 bases. The CDR3 protein is CASNSQLAGGHYNEQYF. CDR3 bases: TGTGCCAGCAACTCACAACTAGCGGGAGGTCACTACAATGAGCAGTACTTC.